This T cell receptor (beta chain) was found in a study of control samples from healthy donors and cancer patients. Some clones are missing from TCRdb's copy, which holds only in-frame ones; the method was immunoSEQ multiplex PCR. The table shows tens of thousands of clones, with over 90% occurring only once. The TCR comes from a woman in her forties or fifties with head and neck cancer. Sequences were obtained from PBMCs.

The CDR3 coding sequence is TGCGCCAGCAGCGTCCCAGGGGGCCCTAGCACAGATACGCAGTATTTT. This codes for CASSVPGGPSTDTQYF. The chain couples TRBV5-1 to TRBJ2-3; TRBD1 agrees at 8 bases. The CDR3 has 16 amino acids. J was trimmed by 0 bases and V by 4 bases; bases with no gene match: 7. Germline V gives CDR1 SGHRS, CDR2 YFSETQ.